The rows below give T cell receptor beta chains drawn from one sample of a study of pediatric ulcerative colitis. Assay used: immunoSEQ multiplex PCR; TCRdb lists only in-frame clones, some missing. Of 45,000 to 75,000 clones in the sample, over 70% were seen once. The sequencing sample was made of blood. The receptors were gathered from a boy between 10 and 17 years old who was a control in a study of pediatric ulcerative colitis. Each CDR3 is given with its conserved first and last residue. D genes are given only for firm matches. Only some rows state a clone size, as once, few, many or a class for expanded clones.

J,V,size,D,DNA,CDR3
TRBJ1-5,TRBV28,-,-,TGTGCCAGCAGTTTAGGGGCCTTCCATCAGCCCCAGCATTTT,CASSLGAFHQPQHF
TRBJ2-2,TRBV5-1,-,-,TGCGCCAGCAGCTTGCAGCCAGGGGGGGACACCGGGGAGCTGTTTTTT,CASSLQPGGDTGELFF
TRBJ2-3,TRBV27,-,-,TGTGCCAGCAGTAACACAGATACGCAGTATTTT,CASSNTDTQYF
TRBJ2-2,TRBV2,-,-,TGTGCCAGCAGTGGGGCTAGTACCGGGGAGCTGTTTTTT,CASSGASTGELFF
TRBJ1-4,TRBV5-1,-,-,TGCGCCAGCAGCCGAGACGGAGGGCCAAATGAAAAACTGTTTTTT,CASSRDGGPNEKLFF
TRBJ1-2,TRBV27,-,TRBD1,TGTGCCAGCAGACCTCCCCAGGGGGTTATATCCCCTGTACTACTATATGGCTACACCTTC,CASRPPQGVISPVLLYGYTF
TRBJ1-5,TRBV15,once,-,TGTGCCACCAGCAGAGATCGTACGGGCTTCAATCAGCCCCAGCATTTT,CATSRDRTGFNQPQHF
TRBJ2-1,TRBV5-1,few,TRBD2,TGCGCCAGCAGCACGGGACTAGCGGGAGTTAATGAGCAGTTCTTC,CASSTGLAGVNEQFF
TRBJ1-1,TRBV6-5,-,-,TGTGCCAGCAGTTACTTTGGGGTCCGGAACACTGAAGCTTTCTTT,CASSYFGVRNTEAFF
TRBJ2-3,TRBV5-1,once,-,TGCGCCAGCAGCTTGGACGGGATATACACAGATACGCAGTATTTT,CASSLDGIYTDTQYF
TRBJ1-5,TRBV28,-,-,TGTGCCAGCAGTTTGGGGAAGGGCAATCAGCCCCAGCATTTT,CASSLGKGNQPQHF
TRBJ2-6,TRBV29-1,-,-,TGCAGCGTTTCTTCAGCCGGTCCCTCTGGGGCCAACGTCCTGACTTTC,CSVSSAGPSGANVLTF
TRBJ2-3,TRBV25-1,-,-,TGTGCCAGCAGTGAAAGGAGGTTAGCCGCTGGCAGCACAGATACGCAGTATTTT,CASSERRLAAGSTDTQYF
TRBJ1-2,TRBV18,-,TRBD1,TGTGCCAGCTCACCACGTCCACAGGGACAGGGGGATGGCTACACCTTC,CASSPRPQGQGDGYTF
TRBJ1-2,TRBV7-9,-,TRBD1,TGTGCCAGCAGCTTTTCCGGGACAGGGGGATTCAGGGGCTACACCTTC,CASSFSGTGGFRGYTF
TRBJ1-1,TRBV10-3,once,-,TGTGCCATCAGTGCTGTTACGGGACTCTCTACTGAAGCTTTCTTT,CAISAVTGLSTEAFF
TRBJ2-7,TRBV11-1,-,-,TGTGCCAGCAGCTTGGACGGCTACGAGCAGTACTTC,CASSLDGYEQYF
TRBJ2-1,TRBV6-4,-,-,TGTGCCAGCAGTGACGGGGGGAGCTCCTACAATGAGCAGTTCTTC,CASSDGGSSYNEQFF
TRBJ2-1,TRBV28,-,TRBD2,TGTGCCAGCACCGTAGCGGGACTCTCCTACAATGAGCAGTTCTTC,CASTVAGLSYNEQFF
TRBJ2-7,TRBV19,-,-,TGTGCCAGTAGCATAGATCGTGAGGGACCGCGGGAGCAGTACTTC,CASSIDREGPREQYF
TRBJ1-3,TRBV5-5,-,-,TGTGCCAGCAGCGAAGTAGGGGCGGCTGGAAACACCATATATTTT,CASSEVGAAGNTIYF
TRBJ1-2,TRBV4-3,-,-,TGCGCCAGCAGCCAAAAAGTGACTGTCAACTATGGCTACACCTTC,CASSQKVTVNYGYTF
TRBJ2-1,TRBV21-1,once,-,TGTGCCAGCAGCCACCTGCCCGGACTAGAAACCTTCTCCTACAATGAGCAGTTCTTC,CASSHLPGLETFSYNEQFF
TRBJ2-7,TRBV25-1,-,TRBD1,TGTGCCAGCAGTGAACCGGGACAGGGGGCCCACGAGCAGTACTTC,CASSEPGQGAHEQYF
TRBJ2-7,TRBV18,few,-,TGTGCCAGCTCACCAAGGACAGTCCCCTACGAGCAGTACTTC,CASSPRTVPYEQYF
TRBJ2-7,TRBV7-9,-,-,TGTGCCAGCAGAGGTGGTTCGAGCTCCTACGAGCAGTACTTC,CASRGGSSSYEQYF
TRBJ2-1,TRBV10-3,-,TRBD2,TGTGCCACCCTAGCGGGGGGTTTCGATGAGCAGTTCTTC,CATLAGGFDEQFF
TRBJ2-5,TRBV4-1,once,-,TGCGCCAGCAGCCAAGATAGTCGACAGTTGGGAGAGACCCAGTACTTC,CASSQDSRQLGETQYF
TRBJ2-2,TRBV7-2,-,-,TGTGCCAGCGGAAGCCGGGTTAACACGAACACCGGGGAGCTGTTTTTT,CASGSRVNTNTGELFF
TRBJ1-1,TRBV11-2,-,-,TGTGCCAGCAGCTTAGTCCAGGGCGCCACTGAAGCTTTCTTT,CASSLVQGATEAFF
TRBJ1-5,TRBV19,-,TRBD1,TGTGCCAGTAGTGTCACAGGGGCACCCCCCCATTTT,CASSVTGAPPHF
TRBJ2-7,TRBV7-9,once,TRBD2,TGTGCCAGCAGCTTACGCGGGAGCAGCTCCTACGAGCAGTACTTC,CASSLRGSSSYEQYF
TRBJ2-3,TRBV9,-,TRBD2,TGTGCCAGCAGCGTAGCCCGTGGGGGCGGGAGGGCTCCAGATACGCAGTATTTT,CASSVARGGGRAPDTQYF
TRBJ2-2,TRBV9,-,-,TGTGCCAGCAGCGACCCCCTCGGCAGACCCAACACCGGGGAGCTGTTTTTT,CASSDPLGRPNTGELFF
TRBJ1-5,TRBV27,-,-,TGTGCCAGCAGTCTACCCCGGGGGCGGTCACTTTATAGCAATCAGCCCCAGCATTTT,CASSLPRGRSLYSNQPQHF
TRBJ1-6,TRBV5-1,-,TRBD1,TGCGCCAGCAGCTTGTACCCGCCCCGGGACAGGGACCCAATTAATTCACCCCTCCACTTT,CASSLYPPRDRDPINSPLHF
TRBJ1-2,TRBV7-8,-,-,TGTGCCAGCAGCCCATTGGGCCAGGGCCTCCTAAGTGGCTACACCTTC,CASSPLGQGLLSGYTF
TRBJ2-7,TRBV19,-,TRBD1,TGTGCCAGTAGTATAGGACAGGGGGCTTACGAGCAGTACTTC,CASSIGQGAYEQYF
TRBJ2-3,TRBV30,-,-,TGTGCCTGGAGGGCGGTGTTTGGCACAGATACGCAGTATTTT,CAWRAVFGTDTQYF
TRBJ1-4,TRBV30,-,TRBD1,TGTGCCTGGAGTAAATGGGACAGGGGGGTTGAAAAACTGTTTTTT,CAWSKWDRGVEKLFF
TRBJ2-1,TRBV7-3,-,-,TGTGCCAGCAGCTTAACGGGGTCGCCTAGCAATGAGCAGTTCTTC,CASSLTGSPSNEQFF
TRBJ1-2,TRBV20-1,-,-,TGCAGTGCTAGAGATCCGGAGGGCTACACCTTC,CSARDPEGYTF
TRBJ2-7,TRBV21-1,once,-,TGTGCCAGCAACCTAGCGGGGCCGATTGGCGAGCAGTACTTC,CASNLAGPIGEQYF
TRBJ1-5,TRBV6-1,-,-,TGTGCCAGCAGTTTGATGCAGGGAAATCAGCCCCAGCATTTT,CASSLMQGNQPQHF
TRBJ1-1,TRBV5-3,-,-,TGTGCCGGCAGAAACGAGAACACTGAAGCTTTCTTT,CAGRNENTEAFF
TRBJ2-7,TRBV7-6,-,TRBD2,TGTGCCAGCAGCCTTAGCGGGGGGGAGTACGAGCAGTACTTC,CASSLSGGEYEQYF